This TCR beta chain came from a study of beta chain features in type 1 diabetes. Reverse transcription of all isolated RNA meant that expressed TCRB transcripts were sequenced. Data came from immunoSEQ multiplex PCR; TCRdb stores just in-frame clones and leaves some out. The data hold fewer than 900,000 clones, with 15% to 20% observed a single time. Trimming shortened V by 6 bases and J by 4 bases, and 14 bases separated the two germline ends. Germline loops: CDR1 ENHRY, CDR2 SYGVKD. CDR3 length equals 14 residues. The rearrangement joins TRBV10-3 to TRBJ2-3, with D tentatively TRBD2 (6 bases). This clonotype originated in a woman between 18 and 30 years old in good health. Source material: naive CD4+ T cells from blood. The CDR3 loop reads CAIRRRDWADTQYF. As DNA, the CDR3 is TGTGCCATCAGGCGGCGGGATTGGGCAGATACGCAGTATTTT.